This entry lists 30 T cell receptor beta chains sequenced from one sample in a study of immune cell composition in non-small cell lung cancer. Profiled with immunoSEQ multiplex PCR; TCRdb holds only in-frame clones, not every one. The data hold about 1,700 clones, with approximately 85% observed a single time. The material sequenced was lung tumor tissue. The receptors were sampled from a human donor with non-small cell lung cancer.

V gene TRBV2 combines with J gene TRBJ1-3, with a possible D match to TRBD1 (5 bases). V gave up 1 base and J gave up 0 bases, with 10 bases separating them. CDR3 length: 16 residues. CDR1 SNHLY and CDR2 FYNNEI come from the germline V gene. The CDR3: CASSEDGAYSGNTIYF. CDR3 sequence (DNA): TGTGCCAGCAGTGAAGATGGGGCTTACTCTGGAAACACCATATATTTT. The complete variable domain, with remaining parts taken from reference TRBV2 and TRBJ1-3, reads EPEVTQTPSHQVTQMGQEVILRCVPISNHLYFYWYRQILGQKVEFLVSFYNNEISEKSEIFDDQFSVERPDGSNFTLKIRSTKLEDSAMYFCASSEDGAYSGNTIYFGEGSWLTVV.

The genes are TRBV15 and TRBJ2-6; tentatively, D is TRBD1 (5 bases). The V end lost 3 bases, the J end lost 2 bases, and 14 bases lay between the germline ends. CDR3 length: 17 residues. CDR1 is LNHNV, CDR2 YYDKDF, per germline (reference sequence). This chain's CDR3 is CATSRVLGVAGANVLTF. The CDR3 DNA follows: TGTGCCACCAGCAGGGTGTTAGGGGTAGCTGGGGCCAACGTCCTGACTTTC.

V gene TRBV6-1 combines with J gene TRBJ1-1, with D unclear. The CDR3 has 14 amino acids. Germline-derived CDR1 and CDR2 are MNHNS and SASEGT. V lost 0 bases, J lost 5 bases, and 10 bases lay in between. The CDR3 loop reads CASSEAGGWTEAFF. Written as DNA, the CDR3 is TGTGCCAGCAGTGAAGCGGGAGGGTGGACTGAAGCTTTCTTT.

This clone was detected once. This sequence joins TRBV6-4 and TRBJ2-7; 10 bases line up with TRBD1. From germline, CDR1 is MRHNA and CDR2 SNTAGT. The junction had 19 bases not matched to a gene; V was cut back by 6 bases and J by 5 bases. This CDR3 is built from 18 residues. The CDR3: CASSPWSRDRGSRDEQYF. Written as DNA, the CDR3 is TGTGCCAGCAGCCCTTGGAGCCGGGACAGGGGATCTCGGGACGAGCAGTACTTC.

V gene TRBV11-2 combines with J gene TRBJ2-1, with D perhaps matching TRBD2 (5 bases). Germline V gene lookup returns CDR1 SGHAT and CDR2 FQNNGV. This CDR3 has 15 amino acids. Trimming cost V 2 bases and J 6 bases, with 14 bases left between them. The CDR3 coding sequence is TGTGCCAGCAGCTTAAGCCCCCGGACTCTCAATGAGCAGTTCTTC. It translates to CASSLSPRTLNEQFF.

The gene calls are TRBV27 and TRBJ2-1; 9 bases agree with TRBD2. The CDR3 loop spans 15 amino acids. V was clipped by 1 base and J by 6 bases; unmatched bases: 4. Germline V CDR1 and CDR2: MNHEY, SMNVEV (reference sequence). CDR3 sequence reads: CASSLLASGINEQFF. The CDR3 nucleotides are TGTGCCAGCAGTTTATTGGCTAGCGGGATCAATGAGCAGTTCTTC.

The rearrangement links TRBV19 to TRBJ1-4; D perhaps matches TRBD1 (5 bases). In germline, CDR1 is LNHDA, CDR2 SQIVND (reference sequence). Trimming stripped 3 bases from V and 0 bases from J, with 8 bases between. This CDR3 has 15 amino acids. CDR3: CASSIGTATNEKLFF. The CDR3 region has the DNA TGTGCCAGTAGTATCGGGACTGCAACTAATGAAAAACTGTTTTTT.

The J gene is TRBJ2-3, the V gene TRBV9; TRBD2 matches 11 bases. Germline V lookup: CDR1 SGDLS, CDR2 YYNGEE. This CDR3 contains 15 residues. The V segment lost 0 bases and the J segment 6 bases; nucleotides outside the gene matches: 3. The CDR3 loop is CASSVELAGADTQYF. In nucleotides, the CDR3 is TGTGCCAGCAGCGTAGAACTAGCGGGGGCTGATACGCAGTATTTT.

The chain carries TRBV9 and TRBJ2-7; 8 positions agree with TRBD1. Germline lookup yields CDR1 SGDLS and CDR2 YYNGEE. This CDR3 is 14 amino acids long. J was trimmed by 5 bases and V by 2 bases; bases with no gene match: 6. The CDR3 sequence is CASSVGQVADEQYF. The CDR3 nucleotides read TGTGCCAGCAGCGTGGGACAGGTGGCCGACGAGCAGTACTTC.

This chain joins TRBV30 and TRBJ2-1; D may be TRBD2 (7 bases). The germline CDR1 and CDR2 sequences are GTSNPN and SVGIG (reference sequence). The CDR3 is 12 residues long. The V gene lost 4 bases and the J gene lost 7 bases, with 11 bases spanning the gap. CDR3 in amino acids: CAWMGGRNEQFF. The CDR3 DNA reads as TGTGCCTGGATGGGGGGGCGTAATGAGCAGTTCTTC.

The CDR3: CASSFGLAGGQKADTQYF. CDR3 DNA sequence: TGTGCCAGCAGCTTCGGACTAGCGGGGGGGCAGAAGGCAGATACGCAGTATTTT. The rearrangement uses TRBV5-6 and TRBJ2-3; TRBD2 matches at 15 bases. This CDR3 has 18 residues. Trimming at V came to 2 bases and at J to 4 bases, leaving 8 bases not matched to a gene. The germline gives CDR1 SGHDT, CDR2 YYEEEE.

The chain is built from TRBV19 and TRBJ2-1; D might be TRBD1 (5 bases). V lost 5 bases and J lost 7, with 15 bases in between. Germline CDR1 reads LNHDA; CDR2 reads SQIVND (reference sequence). This CDR3 comprises 14 residues. CDR3: CASSPDGARNEQFF. CDR3 in DNA: TGTGCCAGTAGTCCCGATGGGGCGAGAAATGAGCAGTTCTTC.

This clone appeared once. The chain carries TRBV30 and TRBJ1-2, with D unclear. The V gene lost 0 bases and the J gene lost 2 bases, with 4 bases spanning the gap. The CDR3 totals 12 residues. Germline assignment: CDR1 GTSNPN and CDR2 SVGIG (reference sequence). The CDR3, as DNA: TGTGCCTGGAGTGTACAAAACTATGGCTACACCTTC. This translates into CAWSVQNYGYTF.

V and J are TRBV10-3 and TRBJ1-1; maybe TRBD1 (6 bases). This CDR3 region has 14 residues. Germline V gene data show CDR1 as ENHRY and CDR2 as SYGVKD. V shed 3 bases and J shed 3 bases, with 11 bases lying between them. The CDR3 nucleotides read TGTGCCATCAGTGACCAGGGGACGGACACTGAAGCTTTCTTT. Translated: CAISDQGTDTEAFF.

The chain employs TRBV20-1 and TRBJ1-2; D gene uncertain. V dropped 4 bases and J dropped 6 bases, with 9 bases sitting between them. The CDR3 is 11 amino acids. Germline V gene sequence: CDR1 DFQATT, CDR2 SNEGSKA (reference sequence). The DNA of the CDR3 is TGCAGTGCTACGAGATCTAATGGCTACACCTTC. Translation: CSATRSNGYTF.

J is TRBJ1-6 and V is TRBV27; D gene ambiguous. The CDR3 covers 16 residues. Trimming took 2 bases from V and 6 from J, leaving 14 bases between them. Looked up from germline, CDR1 is MNHEY and CDR2 is SMNVEV (reference sequence). In DNA, the CDR3 is TGTGCCAGCAGTTTAGAGGCCGGGCGGGGTAATTCACCCCTCCACTTT. Protein: CASSLEAGRGNSPLHF.

The chain links TRBV5-1 to TRBJ1-1, with D perhaps TRBD1 (6 bases). Germline CDR1 SGHRS, CDR2 YFSETQ. The CDR3 totals 14 residues. The ends were cut back, 1 base at V and 4 bases at J, with 11 bases in the middle. Here the CDR3 DNA reads TGCGCCAGCAGCTTGAGGGGCAGGGGCACTGAAGCTTTCTTT. Amino acids: CASSLRGRGTEAFF.

This clone showed up just once. The CDR3, as DNA: TGTGCCAGTAGTACCGTTCAGGGGGCACTTGGGGCCAACGTCCTGACTTTC. Amino acids: CASSTVQGALGANVLTF. The rearrangement links TRBV19 to TRBJ2-6; 8 bases line up with TRBD1. This CDR3 contains 17 residues. From germline, CDR1 is LNHDA and CDR2 SQIVND (reference sequence). Trimming cost V 4 bases and J 3 bases; bases outside gene matches: 8.

The CDR3 is CAWSGTGLANYGYTF. CDR3 sequence (DNA): TGTGCCTGGAGTGGGACAGGCTTAGCTAACTATGGCTACACCTTC. This chain joins TRBV30 and TRBJ1-2, with 7 bases fitting TRBD1. After removal of 1 base from V and 0 bases from J, the junction contained 5 bases not matched to a gene. CDR3 length equals 15 residues. The V gene's germline CDR1 is GTSNPN and CDR2 SVGIG (reference sequence).

The CDR3 reads CASSPGTANTEAFF. CDR3 coding DNA: TGTGCCAGCAGTCCTGGGACAGCAAACACTGAAGCTTTCTTT. The gene calls are TRBV27 and TRBJ1-1; 7 nucleotides agree with TRBD1. Germline trimming cut 5 bases from V and 2 bases from J; bases unmatched to any gene: 5. The germline V gene encodes CDR1 MNHEY and CDR2 SMNVEV (reference sequence). This CDR3 has 14 residues.

V is TRBV7-8 and J is TRBJ1-2; TRBD1 matches 8 bases. V lost 1 base to trimming and J lost 8 bases; unmatched junction nucleotides: 9. This CDR3 has 15 amino acids. Germline V CDR1 and CDR2: SGHVS, FQNEAQ. CDR3 nucleotide sequence: TGTGCCAGCAGCTTAGGGACCGGACAGGGCCAGGGCTACACCTTC. Encoded protein: CASSLGTGQGQGYTF.

This chain uses TRBV29-1 with TRBJ1-5; 10 bases match TRBD1. Germline values: CDR1 SQVTM, CDR2 ANQGSEA. J gave up 6 bases and V 5 bases, and 7 bases lay outside the gene matches. The CDR3 is made up of 14 amino acids. The CDR3 protein is CSVSGQGSSQPQHF. In DNA form, the CDR3 reads TGCAGCGTTTCGGGACAGGGGTCCTCTCAGCCCCAGCATTTT.

This clone was counted only a few times. CDR3 sequence (DNA): TGTGCCACCACTCCTACGGGCAGGGATAACACCGGGGAGCTGTTTTTT. It specifies CATTPTGRDNTGELFF. The J gene is TRBJ2-2, the V gene TRBV6-6; D is perhaps TRBD1 (5 bases). Germline-derived CDR1 and CDR2 are MNHNY and SVGAGI (reference sequence). V was shortened by 10 bases and J by 2 bases, with 20 bases between the two germline ends. CDR3 length equals 16 residues.

The J gene is TRBJ2-3, the V gene TRBV4-2; tentative D call: TRBD2 (7 bases). Per germline, CDR1 LGHNA and CDR2 YNFKEQ. The V end lost 0 bases, the J end lost 4 bases, and 14 bases lay between the germline ends. CDR3 length: 16 residues. The chain's CDR3 is CASSQDRGGAADTQYF. The CDR3 DNA is TGTGCCAGCAGCCAAGATAGGGGGGGGGCCGCAGATACGCAGTATTTT.

The V call is TRBV7-8, the J call TRBJ2-1, with D possibly being TRBD2 (7 bases). The CDR3 loop spans 15 amino acids. Trimming removed 1 base at V and 4 bases at J, with 11 bases between. Germline V CDR1 and CDR2: SGHVS, FQNEAQ. CDR3 residues: CASSLVGGGYNEQFF. For the CDR3, the DNA is TGTGCCAGCAGCTTAGTAGGGGGGGGTTACAATGAGCAGTTCTTC.

This clone was recorded a few times. The chain is built from TRBV4-3 and TRBJ1-2; D is possibly TRBD1 (6 bases). The CDR3 loop spans 16 amino acids. The V end lost 1 base, the J end lost 7 bases, and 19 bases lay between the germline ends. In germline, CDR1 is LGHNA, CDR2 YSLEER. CDR3 loop: CASSQGARWTVSGYTF. CDR3 DNA: TGCGCCAGCAGCCAAGGGGCTCGTTGGACAGTCAGTGGCTACACCTTC.

The V and J genes are TRBV7-2 and TRBJ1-1; D possibly corresponds to TRBD1 (6 bases). Per germline, CDR1 SGHTA and CDR2 FQGNSA. Trimming took off 1 base at V and 9 bases at J, with 9 bases between the two ends. The length of the CDR3 is 12 residues. Here the CDR3 reads CASSLEDRKAFF. CDR3 in DNA: TGTGCCAGCAGCTTAGAGGACAGAAAAGCTTTCTTT.

The rearrangement uses TRBV2 and TRBJ1-3, with 8 bases matching TRBD1. The CDR3 loop spans 14 amino acids. V was pared by 4 bases and J by 4 bases, with 3 bases of the junction left unmatched. From germline, CDR1 is SNHLY and CDR2 FYNNEI. In DNA, the CDR3 is TGTGCCAGCAGTGGTCAGGGGGCGGGAAACACCATATATTTT. Translating it yields CASSGQGAGNTIYF.

The chain carries TRBV7-9 and TRBJ2-6, with 9 positions matching TRBD1. Germline V gene lookup returns CDR1 SEHNR and CDR2 FQNEAQ (reference sequence). CDR3 length: 14 residues. Trimming cost V 7 bases and J 7 bases; bases outside gene matches: 5. The CDR3 reads CASTPGQGANVLTF. The DNA of the CDR3 is TGTGCCAGCACCCCGGGACAGGGTGCCAACGTCCTGACTTTC.

This clone has more than one count but fewer than ten. The CDR3 DNA reads as TGTGCCAGCAGCGTAGAAGGGACAGGAGGCAATTCACCCCTCCACTTT. Its protein product is CASSVEGTGGNSPLHF. V and J are TRBV9 and TRBJ1-6; 8 bases are shared with TRBD1. In germline, CDR1 is SGDLS, CDR2 YYNGEE. The CDR3 has 16 amino acids. J lost 7 bases, V lost 0 bases, and 6 bases had no gene match.